This T cell receptor beta chain emerged from a study of regulatory T cells in long-lasting Graves disease. The wider study: Those with persistent Graves' disease had received antithyroid drugs for over 5 years with positive TSH receptor antibodies.

The study's findings and limits: Persistent cases favored TRBV28, TRBJ1-2 and TRBJ2-5. Persistent patients had more shared public clonotypes (under 3,000) than new patients (approximately 920).

Time point given: persistent/refractory GD, antithyroid drugs over 5 years with positive TRAb. Researchers made the TCR library from RNA that was extracted from PBMCs. A blood draw put around 9.3 milliliters of peripheral blood into EDTA tubes. V dropped 0 bases and J dropped 3 bases, with 11 bases sitting between them. This CDR3 spans 16 amino acids. Germline CDR1 and CDR2: ENHRY and SYGVKD. For TCR beta, libraries came from iRepertoire HTBI primers and Arm-PCR of CDR3 regions. MiXCR was run by TCRdb on the multiplex PCR reads, yielding one entry per CDR3 protein. Of approximately 470,000 distinct CDR3 sequences in the sample, under 25% were seen once. With regard to this clonotype: Its specificity is unknown.

The receptor comes from a female donor with Graves disease. The chain combines TRBV10-3 with TRBJ2-2; D is perhaps TRBD1 or TRBD2 (5 bases each). This sample comprised peripheral blood mononuclear cells (PBMCs), obtained when the disease was refractory, from a patient treated with antithyroid drugs. The CDR3 nucleotides read TGTGCCATCAGTGAGTCGACTCGAGGGGACACCGGGGAGCTGTTTTTT. Residues: CAISESTRGDTGELFF.